The present T cell receptor beta chain was sequenced within a study of blood T cell repertoires in COVID-19. Study-wide background: Samples taken during acute and convalescent COVID-19 were collected in the United States, Italy and Spain. T cells, B-cell-depleted T cells, or PBMCs provided the cDNA or gDNA that served as material.

Trimming took 6 bases from V and 8 from J; bases not matched to a gene: 6. Germline CDR1 SGHTA, CDR2 FQGTGA. This CDR3 comprises 13 residues. In the study's own analysis: Estimates of nucleated cell counts were drawn from the amplification of reference gene primers. Sequencing used immunoSEQ multiplex PCR; TCRdb keeps in-frame clones, though not all of them. V, J and clone size are taken as reported in that table, and D and trimming were inferred from the DNA itself. The sample holds under 300,000 clones, over 80% seen once. The genes are TRBV7-3 and TRBJ2-1, with 8 bases matching TRBD1. The clonotype originates from a man between 60 and 75 years old who had recovered from COVID-19. Sequenced: peripheral blood. The CDR3 DNA reads TGTGCCAGCAGAAAGGACAGGGATCATGAGCAGTTCTTC. Its translation is CASRKDRDHEQFF.